The 6 T cell receptor beta chains below come from one sample, sequenced in a study of cytomegalovirus exposure and HLA in healthy donors. The PCR was carried out with 60 Vbeta primers and 13 Jbeta primers. Clones were sequenced by immunoSEQ multiplex PCR, and TCRdb holds only the in-frame ones, with some missing. Of 90,000 to 120,000 clones listed, about 80% are singletons. The sample taken for sequencing was PBMCs. The receptor source for this set is a man between 60 and 75 years old in good health and CMV-seropositive.

V and J are TRBV29-1 and TRBJ1-3, with 9 bases matching TRBD1. Germline V lookup: CDR1 SQVTM, CDR2 ANQGSEA. There are 16 residues in the CDR3. The V segment lost 1 base and the J segment 4 bases; nucleotides outside the gene matches: 8. Here the CDR3 reads CSVEALGQGRGNTIYF. The CDR3 DNA sequence: TGCAGCGTTGAAGCCCTCGGACAGGGGAGGGGAAACACCATATATTTT. Filled out from reference TRBV29-1 and TRBJ1-3, the complete variable domain reads SAVISQKPSRDICQRGTSLTIQCQVDSQVTMMFWYRQQPGQSLTLIATANQGSEATYESGFVIDKFPISRPNLTFSTLTVSNMSPEDSSIYLCSVEALGQGRGNTIYFGEGSWLTVV.

This sequence joins TRBV6-4 and TRBJ2-2, with 7 bases lining up with TRBD1. The CDR3 runs to 15 residues. CDR1 is MRHNA and CDR2 is SNTAGT in the germline V gene. V lost 3 bases, J lost 1 base, and 2 bases stayed unmatched. Written as DNA, the CDR3 is TGTGCCAGCAGTGATAGGGGGCTGAACACCGGGGAGCTGTTTTTT. Amino acid sequence: CASSDRGLNTGELFF.

This chain links TRBV1 with TRBJ1-6; TRBD1 is the table's D call, not checked against the DNA. TRBV1 is a pseudogene. The CDR3 length is 14 residues. The DNA for the CDR3 is TGCACCAGCAGCGTGGGACGGACAGATTCACCCCTCCACTTT. This codes for CTSSVGRTDSPLHF.

The CDR3 here is CASSARVNNEKLFF. CDR3 DNA: TGTGCCAGCAGTGCCAGGGTTAATAATGAAAAACTGTTTTTT. The chain couples TRBV2 to TRBJ1-4; D may be TRBD1 (5 bases). V gave up 4 bases and J gave up 4 bases, with 10 bases separating them. CDR3 length equals 14 residues. From germline, CDR1 is SNHLY and CDR2 FYNNEI.

This rearrangement joins TRBV6-1 to TRBJ2-7, with 7 bases lining up with TRBD2. The length of the CDR3 is 15 residues. J gave up 0 bases and V 1 base, and 3 bases lay outside the gene matches. Germline CDR1 is MNHNS and CDR2 is SASEGT. CDR3 region: CASSEGGGSSYEQYF. In DNA, the CDR3 is TGTGCCAGCAGTGAAGGGGGAGGGAGCTCCTACGAGCAGTACTTC.

The rearrangement uses TRBV6-5 and TRBJ1-3; unclear D gene. Looked up from germline, CDR1 is MNHEY and CDR2 is SVGAGI. The CDR3 runs 13 residues. V lost 5 bases and J lost 0, with 5 bases in between. The CDR3 coding sequence is TGTGCCAGCAGTGTCCGCTCTGGAAACACCATATATTTT. Encoded protein: CASSVRSGNTIYF.